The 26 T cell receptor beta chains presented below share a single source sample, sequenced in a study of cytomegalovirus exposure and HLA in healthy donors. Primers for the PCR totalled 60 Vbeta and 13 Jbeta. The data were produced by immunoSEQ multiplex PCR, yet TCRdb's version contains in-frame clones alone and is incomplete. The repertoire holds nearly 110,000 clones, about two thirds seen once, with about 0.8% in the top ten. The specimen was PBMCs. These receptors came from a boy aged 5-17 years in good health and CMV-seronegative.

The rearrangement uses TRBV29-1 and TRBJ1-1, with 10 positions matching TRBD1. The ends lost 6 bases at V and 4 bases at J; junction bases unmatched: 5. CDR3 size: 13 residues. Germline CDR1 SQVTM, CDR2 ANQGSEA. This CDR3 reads CSVRQGAGTEAFF. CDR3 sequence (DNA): TGCAGCGTCCGACAGGGGGCGGGCACTGAAGCTTTCTTT.

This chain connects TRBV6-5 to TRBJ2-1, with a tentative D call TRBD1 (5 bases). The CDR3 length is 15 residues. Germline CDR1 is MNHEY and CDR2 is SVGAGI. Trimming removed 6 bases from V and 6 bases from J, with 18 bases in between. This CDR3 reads CASRGLSGKVNEQFF. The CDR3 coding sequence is TGTGCCAGCAGGGGGTTATCAGGGAAGGTCAATGAGCAGTTCTTC.

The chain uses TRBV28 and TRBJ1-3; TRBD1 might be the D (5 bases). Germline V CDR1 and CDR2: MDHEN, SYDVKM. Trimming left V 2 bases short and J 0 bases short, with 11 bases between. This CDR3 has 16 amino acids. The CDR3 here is CASSLEAGLSGNTIYF. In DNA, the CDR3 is TGTGCCAGCAGTTTAGAAGCAGGGCTCTCTGGAAACACCATATATTTT.

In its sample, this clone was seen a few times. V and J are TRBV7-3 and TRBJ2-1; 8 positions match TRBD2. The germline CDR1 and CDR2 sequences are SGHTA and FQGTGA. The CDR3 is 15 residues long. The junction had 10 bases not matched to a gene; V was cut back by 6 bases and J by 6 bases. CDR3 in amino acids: CASSEGTSPINEQFF. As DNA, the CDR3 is TGTGCCAGCAGTGAGGGGACTAGTCCAATCAATGAGCAGTTCTTC.

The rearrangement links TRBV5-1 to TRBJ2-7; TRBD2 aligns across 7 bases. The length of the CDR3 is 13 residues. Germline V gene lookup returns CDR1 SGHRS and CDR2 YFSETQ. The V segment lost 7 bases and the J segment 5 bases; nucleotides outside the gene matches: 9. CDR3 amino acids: CASGLGLFNEQYF. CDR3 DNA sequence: TGCGCCAGCGGACTAGGACTATTCAACGAGCAGTACTTC.

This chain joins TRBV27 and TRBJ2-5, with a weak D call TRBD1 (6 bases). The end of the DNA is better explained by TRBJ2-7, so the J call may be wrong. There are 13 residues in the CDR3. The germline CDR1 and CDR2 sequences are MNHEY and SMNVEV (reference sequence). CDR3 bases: TGTGCCAGCACTACCAGAGGGGGTCACGAGCAGTACTTC. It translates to CASTTRGGHEQYF.

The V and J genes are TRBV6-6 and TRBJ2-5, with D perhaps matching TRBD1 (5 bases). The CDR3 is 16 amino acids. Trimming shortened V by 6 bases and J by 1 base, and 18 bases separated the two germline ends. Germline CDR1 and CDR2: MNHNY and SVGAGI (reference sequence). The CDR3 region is CASSYPLAQGQETQYF. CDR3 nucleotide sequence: TGTGCCAGCAGCTACCCCCTTGCGCAGGGCCAAGAGACCCAGTACTTC.

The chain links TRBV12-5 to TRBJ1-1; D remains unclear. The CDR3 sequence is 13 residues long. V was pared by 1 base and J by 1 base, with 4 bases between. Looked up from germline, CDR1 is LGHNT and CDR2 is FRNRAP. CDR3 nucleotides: TGTGCTAGTGGTTTGGCCCAGAACACTGAAGCTTTCTTT. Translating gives CASGLAQNTEAFF.

The CDR3 protein is CASSEGVTGAAEQYF. In nucleotides, the CDR3 is TGTGCCAGCAGTGAAGGGGTTACAGGGGCGGCCGAGCAGTACTTC. The chain is built from TRBV2 and TRBJ2-7, with TRBD1 matching over 7 bases. The CDR3 is 15 residues long. CDR1 is SNHLY, CDR2 FYNNEI, per germline. The V segment lost 1 base and the J segment 6 bases; nucleotides outside the gene matches: 9.

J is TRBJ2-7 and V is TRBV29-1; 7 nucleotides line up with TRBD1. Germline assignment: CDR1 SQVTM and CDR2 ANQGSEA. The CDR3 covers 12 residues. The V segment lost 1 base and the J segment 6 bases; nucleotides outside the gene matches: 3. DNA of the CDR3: TGCAGCGTTGAAGGCGACAGGGCCGAGCAGTACTTC. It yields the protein CSVEGDRAEQYF.

The CDR3 nucleotides are TGTGCCAGCAGAGCGACAGGGCCCGAGCAGTACTTC. It yields the protein CASRATGPEQYF. The chain couples TRBV2 to TRBJ2-7, with 7 bases identical to TRBD1. CDR1 is SNHLY, CDR2 FYNNEI, per germline. V lost 6 bases and J lost 6; bases outside the gene matches: 5. The CDR3 is 12 amino acids.

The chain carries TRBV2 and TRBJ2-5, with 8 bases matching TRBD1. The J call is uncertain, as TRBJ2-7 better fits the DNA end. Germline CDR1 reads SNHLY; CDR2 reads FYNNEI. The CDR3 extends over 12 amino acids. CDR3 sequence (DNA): TGTGCCCGAGGACAGGGAGGCTACGAGCAGTACTTC. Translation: CARGQGGYEQYF.

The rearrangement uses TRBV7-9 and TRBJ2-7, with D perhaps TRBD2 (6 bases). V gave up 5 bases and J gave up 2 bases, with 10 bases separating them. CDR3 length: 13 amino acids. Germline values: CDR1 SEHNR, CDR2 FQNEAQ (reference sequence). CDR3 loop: CASSPGGAYEQYF. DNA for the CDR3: TGTGCCAGCAGCCCCGGCGGGGCCTACGAGCAGTACTTC.

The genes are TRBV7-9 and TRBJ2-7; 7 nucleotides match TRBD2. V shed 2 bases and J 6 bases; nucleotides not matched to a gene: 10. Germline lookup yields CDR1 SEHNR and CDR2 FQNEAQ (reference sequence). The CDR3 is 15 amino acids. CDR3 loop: CASSLSREGGPEQYF. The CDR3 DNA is TGTGCCAGCAGCTTATCGCGTGAGGGAGGGCCCGAGCAGTACTTC.

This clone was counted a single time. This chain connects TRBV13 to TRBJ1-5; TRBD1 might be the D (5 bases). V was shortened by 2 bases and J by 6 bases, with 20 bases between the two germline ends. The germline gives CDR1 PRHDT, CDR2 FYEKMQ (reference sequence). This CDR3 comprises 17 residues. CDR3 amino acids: CASSLSGGTPGGQPQHF. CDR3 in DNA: TGTGCCAGCAGCTTAAGTGGTGGGACTCCCGGGGGTCAGCCCCAGCATTTT.

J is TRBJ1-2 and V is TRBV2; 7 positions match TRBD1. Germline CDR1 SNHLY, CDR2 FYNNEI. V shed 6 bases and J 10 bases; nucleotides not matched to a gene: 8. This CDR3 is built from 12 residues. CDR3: CASSEQGQLYTF. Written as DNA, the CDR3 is TGTGCCAGCAGCGAACAGGGGCAGCTCTACACCTTC.

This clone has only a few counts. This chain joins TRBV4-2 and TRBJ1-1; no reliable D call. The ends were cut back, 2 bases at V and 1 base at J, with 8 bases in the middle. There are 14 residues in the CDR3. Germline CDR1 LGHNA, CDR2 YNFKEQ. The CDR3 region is CASSQPGKNTEAFF. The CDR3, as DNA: TGTGCCAGCAGCCAACCGGGTAAGAACACTGAAGCTTTCTTT.

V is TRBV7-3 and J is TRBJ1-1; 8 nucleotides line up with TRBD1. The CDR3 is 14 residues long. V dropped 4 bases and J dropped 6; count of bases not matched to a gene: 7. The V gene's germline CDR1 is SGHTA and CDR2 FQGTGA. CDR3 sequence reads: CASSSWTGSSEAFF. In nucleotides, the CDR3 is TGTGCCAGCAGCTCGTGGACAGGGAGCTCTGAAGCTTTCTTT.

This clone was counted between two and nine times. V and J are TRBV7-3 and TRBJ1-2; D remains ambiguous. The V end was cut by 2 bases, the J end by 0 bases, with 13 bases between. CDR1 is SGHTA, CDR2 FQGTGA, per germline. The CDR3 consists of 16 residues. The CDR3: CASSLRGQRANYGYTF. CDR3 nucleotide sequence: TGTGCCAGCAGCTTACGAGGGCAGCGAGCTAACTATGGCTACACCTTC. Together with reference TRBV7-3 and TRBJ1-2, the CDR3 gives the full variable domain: GAGVSQTPSNKVTEKGKYVELRCDPISGHTALYWYRQSLGQGPEFLIYFQGTGAADDSGLPNDRFFAVRPEGSVSTLKIQRTERGDSAVYLCASSLRGQRANYGYTFGSGTRLTVV.

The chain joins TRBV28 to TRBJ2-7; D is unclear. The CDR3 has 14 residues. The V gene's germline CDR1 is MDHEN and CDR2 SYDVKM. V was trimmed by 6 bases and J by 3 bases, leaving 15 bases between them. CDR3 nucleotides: TGTGCCAGCAGCCCCCCGCAGGCCCTCTACGAGCAGTACTTC. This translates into CASSPPQALYEQYF.

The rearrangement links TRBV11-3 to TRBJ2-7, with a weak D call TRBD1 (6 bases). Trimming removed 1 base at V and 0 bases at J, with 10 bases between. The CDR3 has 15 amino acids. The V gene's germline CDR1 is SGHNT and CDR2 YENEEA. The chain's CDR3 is CASSLGGQSSYEQYF. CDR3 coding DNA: TGTGCCAGCAGCTTAGGAGGACAGAGCTCCTACGAGCAGTACTTC.

CDR3 in amino acids: CASIDRGRNGYTF. The CDR3 DNA is TGTGCCAGCATCGACAGGGGAAGAAATGGCTACACCTTC. The chain has TRBV6-1 and TRBJ1-2; 8 bases are a match to TRBD1. J gave up 6 bases and V 7 bases, and 7 bases lay outside the gene matches. The CDR3 length is 13 residues. Per germline, CDR1 MNHNS and CDR2 SASEGT.

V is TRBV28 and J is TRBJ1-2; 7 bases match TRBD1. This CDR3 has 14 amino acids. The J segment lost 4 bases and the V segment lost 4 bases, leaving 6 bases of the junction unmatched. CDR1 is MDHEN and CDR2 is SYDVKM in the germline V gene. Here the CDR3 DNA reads TGTGCCAGCAGTTCCGGGGACAGATTCTATGGCTACACCTTC. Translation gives CASSSGDRFYGYTF.

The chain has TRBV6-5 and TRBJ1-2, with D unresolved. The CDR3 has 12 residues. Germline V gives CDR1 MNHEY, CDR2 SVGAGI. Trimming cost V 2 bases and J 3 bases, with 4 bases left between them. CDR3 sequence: CASSYGYYGYTF. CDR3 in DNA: TGTGCCAGCAGTTACGGCTACTATGGCTACACCTTC.

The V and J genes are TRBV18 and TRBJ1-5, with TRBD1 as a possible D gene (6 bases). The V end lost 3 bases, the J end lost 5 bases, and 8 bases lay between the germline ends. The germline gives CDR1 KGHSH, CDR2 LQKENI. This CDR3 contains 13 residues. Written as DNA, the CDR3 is TGTGCCAGCTCACCGCACAGGGATCAGCCCCAGCATTTT. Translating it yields CASSPHRDQPQHF.

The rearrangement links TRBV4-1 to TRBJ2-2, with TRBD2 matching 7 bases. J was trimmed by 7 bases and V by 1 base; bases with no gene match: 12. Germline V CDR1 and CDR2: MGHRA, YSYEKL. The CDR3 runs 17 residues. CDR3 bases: TGCGCCAGCAGCCAAGGGGCGGTGGCGGGGGTTCACGGGGAGCTGTTTTTT. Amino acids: CASSQGAVAGVHGELFF.